The subject of this entry is one TCR beta chain. As yet, its antigen is unknown. The sample belongs to a study of glioma-infiltrating T cells. TCR alpha and beta CDR3 regions were amplified from RNA using iRepertoire nested multiplex PCR. In TCRdb, the multiplex PCR reads were re-called with MiXCR into one record per CDR3 protein. The sample has roughly 40,000 distinct CDR3 sequences, about a fifth seen once. This CDR3 has 16 amino acids. Looked up from germline, CDR1 is LNHDA and CDR2 is SQIVND (reference sequence). Study conclusions and caveats: Tissue-blood divergence was below expectation in non-neoplastic patients, above in gliomas.

Source material: glioma tissue, nonneoplastic brain tissue, or PBMCs (not recorded which). This TCR was recovered from a human donor with low-grade glioma or glioblastoma, undergoing nonglioma brain surgery, or in good health (not recorded which). This sequence joins TRBV19 and TRBJ2-1, with TRBD2 identical over 11 bases. The CDR3 sequence: CVSSIAVVSGRDEQFF. The CDR3 DNA is TGTGTTAGTAGTATCGCCGTAGTTAGCGGGAGGGATGAGCAGTTCTTC.